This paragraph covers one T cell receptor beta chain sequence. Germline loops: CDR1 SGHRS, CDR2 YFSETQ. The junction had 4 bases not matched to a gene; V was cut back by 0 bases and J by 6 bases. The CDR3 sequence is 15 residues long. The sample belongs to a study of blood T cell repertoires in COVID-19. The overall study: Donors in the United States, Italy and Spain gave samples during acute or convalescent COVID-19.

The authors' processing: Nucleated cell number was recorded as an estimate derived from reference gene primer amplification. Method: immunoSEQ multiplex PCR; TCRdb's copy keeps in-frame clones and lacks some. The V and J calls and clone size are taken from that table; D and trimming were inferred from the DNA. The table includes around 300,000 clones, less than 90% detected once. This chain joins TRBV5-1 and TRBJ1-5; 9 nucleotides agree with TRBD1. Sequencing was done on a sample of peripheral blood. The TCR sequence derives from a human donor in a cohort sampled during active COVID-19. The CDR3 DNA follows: TGCGCCAGCAGCTTGGGGGGACAGGGTGGTCAGCCCCAGCATTTT. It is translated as CASSLGGQGGQPQHF.